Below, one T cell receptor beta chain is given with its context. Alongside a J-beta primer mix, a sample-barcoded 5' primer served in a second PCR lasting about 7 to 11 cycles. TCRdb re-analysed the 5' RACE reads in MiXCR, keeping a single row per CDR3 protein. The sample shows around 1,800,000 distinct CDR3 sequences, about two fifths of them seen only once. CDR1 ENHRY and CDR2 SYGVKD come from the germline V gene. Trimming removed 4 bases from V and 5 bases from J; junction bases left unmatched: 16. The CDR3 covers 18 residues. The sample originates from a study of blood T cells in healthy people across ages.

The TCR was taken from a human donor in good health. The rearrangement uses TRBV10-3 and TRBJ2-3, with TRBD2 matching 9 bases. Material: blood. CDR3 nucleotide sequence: TGTGCCATCAGTGGAGGAGCGGGGGGATCAAAACCCATAGATACGCAGTATTTT. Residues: CAISGGAGGSKPIDTQYF.